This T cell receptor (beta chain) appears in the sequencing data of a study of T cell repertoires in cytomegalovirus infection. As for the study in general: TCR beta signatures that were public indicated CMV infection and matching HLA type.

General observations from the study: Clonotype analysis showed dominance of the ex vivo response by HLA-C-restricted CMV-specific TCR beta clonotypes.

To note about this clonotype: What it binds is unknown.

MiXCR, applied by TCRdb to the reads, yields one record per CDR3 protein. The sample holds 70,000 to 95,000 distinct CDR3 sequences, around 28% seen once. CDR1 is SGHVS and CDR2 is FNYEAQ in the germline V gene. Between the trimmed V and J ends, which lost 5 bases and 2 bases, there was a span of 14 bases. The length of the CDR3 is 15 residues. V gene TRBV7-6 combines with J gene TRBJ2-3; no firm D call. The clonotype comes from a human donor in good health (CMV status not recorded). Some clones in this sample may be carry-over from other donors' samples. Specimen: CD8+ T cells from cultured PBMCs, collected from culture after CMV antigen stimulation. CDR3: CASSLAVWATDTQYF. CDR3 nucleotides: TGTGCCAGCAGCCTTGCCGTCTGGGCCACAGATACGCAGTATTTT.